This T cell receptor (beta chain) was sequenced for a study of metastatic and nonmetastatic thyroid tumors. Ahead of thyroid surgery, no patient had received treatment of any kind. The CDR3 length is 14 residues. V lost 2 bases and J 2 bases, leaving 7 bases between the germline ends. In germline, CDR1 is SGHTA, CDR2 FQGNSA. This clone is medium-sized (0.01 to 0.1%) within its sample. TCRdb reanalyzed the PCR reads via MiXCR. Here the sample spans 9,000 to 13,000 clones, roughly 12% being singletons. The sequence was obtained from a female donor with papillary thyroid cancer or a benign thyroid nodule (not recorded which). Some clones in this sample may be carry-over from other donors' samples. V and J are TRBV7-2 and TRBJ1-5; D is perhaps TRBD1 (5 bases). Sequences were obtained from blood. CDR3 region: CASSLQGGNQPQHF. CDR3 in DNA: TGTGCCAGCAGCTTACAGGGTGGCAATCAGCCCCAGCATTTT. Full variable domain (rest looked up from reference TRBV7-2 and TRBJ1-5): GAGVSQSPSNKVTEKGKDVELRCDPISGHTALYWYRQSLGQGLEFLIYFQGNSAPDKSGLPSDRFSAERTGGSVSTLTIQRTQQEDSAVYLCASSLQGGNQPQHFGDGTRLSIL.